This TCR beta chain is drawn from a study of T-cell memory formation after mild COVID-19. The V gene's germline CDR1 is DFQATT and CDR2 SNEGSKA (reference sequence). The CDR3 contains 14 residues. Trimming took off 0 bases at V and 10 bases at J, with 13 bases between the two ends. TCRdb itself ran the 5' RACE reads through MiXCR, one entry per CDR3 protein. Counted here are hundreds of thousands of distinct CDR3 sequences, around 20% occurring once; the ten biggest clones make up around 13%. Sequenced sample: PBMCs or a T cell subset sorted from them (not recorded which). This chain connects TRBV20-1 to TRBJ1-6; D is unclear. This TCR was recovered from an adult woman who had mild COVID-19 (a few samples of this study predate the infection). Cell type and time point are not known. CDR3: CSARDPSSSSPLHF. CDR3 bases: TGCAGTGCTAGAGATCCTTCGAGCTCATCACCCCTCCACTTT.